Listed here are 13 T cell receptor beta chains from one sample, sequenced in a study of T cell responses to AZD1222 COVID-19 vaccine. Assay: immunoSEQ multiplex PCR; the TCRdb copy retains only in-frame clones and omits some. The data contain roughly 120,000 clones, 88% of them singletons. The source was peripheral blood, collected 28 days after the second AZD1222 dose. These receptors came from an adult who received the AZD1222 COVID-19 vaccine.

The chain carries TRBV5-1 and TRBJ2-7, with no clear D. CDR1 is SGHRS, CDR2 YFSETQ, per germline. V was trimmed by 4 bases and J by 6 bases, leaving 14 bases between them. The CDR3 totals 13 residues. DNA for the CDR3: TGCGCCAGCAGCCGTTTAGGGTCTCGCGAGCAGTACTTC. It is translated as CASSRLGSREQYF.

Regarding this clone: This same CDR3 is encoded by further DNA sequences in the sample. V gene TRBV24-1 combines with J gene TRBJ1-2, with D unresolved. The germline V gene encodes CDR1 KGHDR and CDR2 SFDVKD. The CDR3 runs to 11 residues. Trimming left V 2 bases short and J 3 bases short, with 0 bases between. The CDR3 nucleotides are TGTGCCACCAGTGATTACTATGGCTACACCTTC. This gives the protein CATSDYYGYTF.

A few counts support this clone. The chain has TRBV19 and TRBJ2-1, with TRBD2 as a possible D gene (5 bases). Germline V CDR1 and CDR2: LNHDA, SQIVND (reference sequence). The CDR3 is 12 residues long. The V and J ends lost 3 bases and 8 bases respectively, with 8 bases between them. The CDR3 DNA sequence: TGTGCCAGTAGTATCGTGCGGGATGAGCAGTTCTTC. Amino acids: CASSIVRDEQFF.

The V gene is TRBV7-2, the J gene TRBJ1-6; perhaps TRBD1 as D (6 bases). V shed 6 bases and J shed 0 bases, with 12 bases lying between them. CDR3 length equals 16 residues. Per the germline V gene, CDR1 is SGHTA and CDR2 is FQGNSA. The CDR3 sequence is CASRQDRNSYNSPLHF. The CDR3 region has the DNA TGTGCCAGCAGGCAGGACAGAAACTCCTATAATTCACCCCTCCACTTT.

This chain joins TRBV28 and TRBJ1-4, with D perhaps matching TRBD1 (6 bases). The CDR3 consists of 17 residues. Germline-derived CDR1 and CDR2 are MDHEN and SYDVKM. Trimming shortened V by 6 bases and J by 0 bases, and 17 bases separated the two germline ends. The CDR3 reads CASSRAGGGPTNEKLFF. The CDR3 nucleotides are TGTGCCAGCAGCCGCGCAGGCGGGGGGCCAACTAATGAAAAACTGTTTTTT.

The genes are TRBV28 and TRBJ1-1; 12 bases line up with TRBD1. The CDR3 spans 17 residues. J gave up 2 bases and V 2 bases, and 6 bases lay outside the gene matches. CDR1 MDHEN and CDR2 SYDVKM come from the germline V gene. CDR3 in amino acids: CASSLGDRGRGNTEAFF. The CDR3, as DNA: TGTGCCAGCAGTTTAGGGGACAGGGGGCGCGGAAACACTGAAGCTTTCTTT. Based on the CDR3 plus reference TRBV28 and TRBJ1-1, the full variable domain is DVKVTQSSRYLVKRTGEKVFLECVQDMDHENMFWYRQDPGLGLRLIYFSYDVKMKEKGDIPEGYSVSREKKERFSLILESASTNQTSMYLCASSLGDRGRGNTEAFFGQGTRLTVV.

CDR3 DNA: TGTGCCAGCAGTCCCCCGTGGACTAGCGGGAGGGAAGAGACCCAGTACTTC. It is translated as CASSPPWTSGREETQYF. The V call is TRBV27, the J call TRBJ2-5; TRBD2 matches 15 bases. CDR1 is MNHEY, CDR2 SMNVEV, per germline (reference sequence). CDR3 length equals 17 residues. With V trimmed by 5 bases and J by 3 bases, 7 bases remained unmatched.

The V and J genes are TRBV4-3 and TRBJ1-2, with D unclear. The V and J ends lost 4 bases and 7 bases respectively, with 13 bases between them. This CDR3 spans 13 amino acids. Per germline, CDR1 LGHNA and CDR2 YSLEER. CDR3 loop: CASSPSGRSGYTF. For the CDR3, the DNA is TGCGCCAGCAGCCCCTCGGGGAGGAGTGGCTACACCTTC.

The rearrangement joins TRBV28 to TRBJ1-1; the match to TRBD1 covers 7 bases. The CDR3 runs 15 residues. Germline V gene lookup returns CDR1 MDHEN and CDR2 SYDVKM. Trimming cost V 4 bases and J 3 bases; bases outside gene matches: 8. In nucleotides, the CDR3 is TGTGCCAGCAGTTCCGCCGGGACAGAGTACACTGAAGCTTTCTTT. Translating it yields CASSSAGTEYTEAFF.

This chain joins TRBV5-1 and TRBJ1-3, with D unclear. CDR3 length equals 15 residues. The V end was cut by 0 bases, the J end by 3 bases, with 10 bases between. The germline V gene encodes CDR1 SGHRS and CDR2 YFSETQ. CDR3 bases: TGCGCCAGCAGCTTGGGCAGGACCCATGGAAACACCATATATTTT. This translates into CASSLGRTHGNTIYF.

The rearrangement links TRBV10-3 to TRBJ1-1; weak D call: TRBD1 (5 bases). V lost 7 bases and J lost 2, with 11 bases in between. CDR1 is ENHRY and CDR2 is SYGVKD in the germline V gene. The CDR3 length is 13 residues. The CDR3 DNA sequence: TGTGCCATCATGCAACAGGTTAACACTGAAGCTTTCTTT. Protein sequence: CAIMQQVNTEAFF.

The chain combines TRBV27 with TRBJ2-3; the match to TRBD2 covers 10 bases. The CDR3 runs to 15 residues. In germline, CDR1 is MNHEY, CDR2 SMNVEV (reference sequence). Unmatched junction bases numbered 2, after V lost 2 bases and J lost 3 bases. CDR3 amino acids: CASSLASGRTDTQYF. CDR3 DNA: TGTGCCAGCAGTTTAGCTAGCGGGAGAACAGATACGCAGTATTTT.

In DNA form, the CDR3 reads TGTGCCTGGGCCGGGACTAGCGGGTCACCCGGGGAGACAGATACGCAGTATTTT. Translating gives CAWAGTSGSPGETDTQYF. This sequence joins TRBV30 and TRBJ2-3; 12 nucleotides agree with TRBD2. Looked up from germline, CDR1 is GTSNPN and CDR2 is SVGIG (reference sequence). The V gene end was trimmed by 5 bases and the J gene end by 3 bases; junction bases not matched to a gene: 15. The CDR3 is 18 residues long.